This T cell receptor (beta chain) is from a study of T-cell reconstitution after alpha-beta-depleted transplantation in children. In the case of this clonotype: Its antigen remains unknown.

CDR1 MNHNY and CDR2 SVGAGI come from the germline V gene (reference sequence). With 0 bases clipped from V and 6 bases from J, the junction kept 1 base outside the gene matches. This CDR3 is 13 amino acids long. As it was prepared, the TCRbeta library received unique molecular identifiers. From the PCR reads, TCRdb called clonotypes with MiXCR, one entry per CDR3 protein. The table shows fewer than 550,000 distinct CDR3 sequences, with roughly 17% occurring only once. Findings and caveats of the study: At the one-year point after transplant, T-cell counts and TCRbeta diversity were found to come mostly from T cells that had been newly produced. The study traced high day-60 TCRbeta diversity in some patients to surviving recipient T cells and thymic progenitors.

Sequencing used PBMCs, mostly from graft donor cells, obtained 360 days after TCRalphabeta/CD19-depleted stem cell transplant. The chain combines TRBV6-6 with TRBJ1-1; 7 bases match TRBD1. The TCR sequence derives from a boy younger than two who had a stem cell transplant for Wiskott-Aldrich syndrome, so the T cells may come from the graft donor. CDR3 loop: CASSYSDRPEAFF. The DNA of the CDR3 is TGTGCCAGCAGTTACTCGGACAGGCCTGAAGCTTTCTTT.